This T cell receptor beta chain originates from a study of graft-versus-host responses after intestinal transplantation (dated by TCRdb to the early 2020s). As for the study more broadly: Recipients received multivisceral, liver-intestinal, or isolated intestinal transplants. Every recipient was given anti-thymocyte globulin induction, followed by 2 to 4 years of maintenance tacrolimus and steroids. After intestinal transplantation, graft-versus-host and host-versus-graft alloreactive T cell clones in the graft, circulation and bone marrow were tracked using bulk TCR-beta CDR3 sequencing. To identify alloreactive clones, pre-transplant mixed lymphocyte reaction products were sequenced and compared with unstimulated pre-transplant donor and recipient T cells. The cohort enrolled approximately 24 intestinal transplant recipients, one of whom was a retransplant, and a few patients without pretransplant specimens were excluded. A peak of at least 4% donor T cells among recipient peripheral blood mononuclear cells was the definition used for donor T cell macrochimerism. Samples from a few later patients were sequenced in-house on an Illumina MiSeq with MiXCR processing rather than by the commercial service. Here is what the overall study found, with its caveats: In patients with donor T cell macrochimerism, the allografts had high GvH to HvG T cell clonal ratios. GvH clones were detected in recipient bone marrow, and some appeared earlier in ileal mucosa or blood, consistent with an intestinal mucosal origin. Early after transplant, peak levels of circulating GvH clones were associated with declines in HvG clones. Conclusions were limited by the relatively low number and heterogeneity of intestinal transplant patients.

From cysteine to phenylalanine, the CDR3 is 15 amino acids long. Just CDR3 DNA is preserved here, 45 bases in frame from base 1. The junction shows trimming of 5 bases on V and 3 bases on J, and the gene matches do not reach 8 bases of it. The germline V gene gives CDR1 as SGDLS and CDR2 as YYNGEE. The sample's time point, from its label and the paper: cells obtained before transplantation from donor or recipient. CD3+CD4+ and CD3+CD8+ populations were FACS-sorted from unstimulated pre-transplant donor and recipient cells taken from spleen or lymph nodes. The method was the immunoSEQ multiplex PCR assay. For most patients, genomic DNA was isolated with the Qiagen DNeasy Blood and Tissue Kit and sent frozen to Adaptive Biotechnologies for TCR sequencing. For most patients, genomic DNA was subjected to high-throughput TCR-beta CDR3 sequencing by Adaptive Biotechnologies. Per the original workflow: Adaptive's ImmunoSEQ software was the source of the TCR sequencing data for approximately 18 patients, while a few other patients were processed with MiXCR and VDJtools. To correct CD4 versus CD8 sorting errors, sequences present in both subsets at a frequency ratio below 5:1 were removed. CDR3 nucleotide sequences shared between donor and recipient were removed because the origin of such sequences could not be assigned. To be classed as alloreactive, a clone needed at least 2-fold expansion over unstimulated cells and a minimum CFSE-low frequency of 0.002% (template counts) or 0.001% (read counts). A clone was considered mappable if detected in the sequenced pre-transplant spleen, lymph node, or MLR CFSE-low populations of the donor or recipient. The cumulative frequency of alloreactive clones was calculated as a percentage of all sequences, weighted by copy number. TCRdb retrieved this table from immuneACCESS and kept in-frame rearrangements only. Not all clones are present; in checked studies, unresolved V genes account for under half, and no reason is known for the remainder. Clone size and the V and J calls come from that table; the DNA yielded D and trimming. The sample contains about 31,000 clones, about 79% of them found a single time. Of the sample, more than 15% falls within the top ten clones.

Worth noting for this clone: Its antigen remains undetermined. Within one base of it there is no much larger clone, and no base qualities were kept.

The chain was built from TRBV9 and TRBJ2-3; the junction holds 8 bases that match TRBD1. The clonotype was recovered from a human donor who received an intestinal transplant. This specimen was unstimulated CD8+ T cells sorted from spleen or lymph node cells, taken before intestinal transplant. The DNA reads TGTGCCAGCAGGGACAGGGATATTTCGACAGATACGCAGTATTTT. This yields the protein CASRDRDISTDTQYF.